What follows are 18 T cell receptor beta chains derived from one specimen sequenced in a study of immune characterization of retroperitoneal liposarcoma. TCRdb itself ran the PCR reads through MiXCR, one entry per CDR3 protein. The sample yields some 20,000 distinct CDR3 sequences, under 45% seen once. The sample was blood. These receptor sequences come from a male donor with retroperitoneal liposarcoma.

V is TRBV6-1 and J is TRBJ2-5, with D unclear. Trimming cost V 8 bases and J 8 bases, with 21 bases left between them. This CDR3 spans 14 amino acids. The germline CDR1 and CDR2 sequences are MNHNS and SASEGT. CDR3 DNA sequence: TGTGCCAGCGGGGAAGGTTTGAGCCCCGGAACCCAGTACTTC. This translates into CASGEGLSPGTQYF.

This clonotype was recorded many times. The chain links TRBV27 to TRBJ2-3; weak D call: TRBD2 (6 bases). V lost 5 bases, J lost 0 bases, and 12 bases lay in between. The germline V gene encodes CDR1 MNHEY and CDR2 SMNVEV (reference sequence). CDR3 size: 15 residues. CDR3 loop: CASSLGGISTDTQYF. The CDR3 nucleotides read TGTGCCAGCAGTCTTGGCGGGATTAGCACAGATACGCAGTATTTT.

The CDR3 DNA reads TGTGCCAGCACCCTAGCCGGGACTAGCGGGATTTACGAGCAGTACTTC. It translates to CASTLAGTSGIYEQYF. The rearrangement links TRBV6-2 or TRBV6-3 to TRBJ2-1; TRBD2 matches 13 bases. TRBJ2-7 explains the end of the DNA better; the J call may be wrong. CDR1 and CDR2 from the germline V gene are MNHEY and SVGEGT. CDR3 size: 16 residues.

The rearrangement links TRBV6-6 to TRBJ2-1, with 8 bases identical to TRBD1. The germline CDR1 and CDR2 sequences are MNHNY and SVGAGI (reference sequence). The ends lost 0 bases at V and 13 bases at J; junction bases unmatched: 14. The CDR3 extends over 16 amino acids. The chain's CDR3 is CASSYSPTGAGETQFF. The CDR3 coding sequence is TGTGCCAGCAGTTACTCGCCGACAGGGGCCGGGGAGACCCAGTTCTTC.

The V gene is TRBV7-6, the J gene TRBJ2-7; no reliable D call. V lost 1 base and J 0 bases, leaving 10 bases between the germline ends. CDR1 is SGHVS, CDR2 FNYEAQ, per germline. The CDR3 totals 15 residues. The CDR3 loop reads CASSLEVGNSYEQYF. CDR3 nucleotides: TGTGCCAGCAGCTTAGAGGTAGGGAACTCCTACGAGCAGTACTTC.

The chain links TRBV11-1 to TRBJ1-1; no clear D gene. The CDR3 is 14 amino acids. The germline gives CDR1 SGHAT, CDR2 FQDESV (reference sequence). Between the trimmed V and J ends, which lost 1 base and 6 bases, there was a span of 12 bases. The CDR3: CASSLDFRVAEAFF. The CDR3 nucleotides are TGTGCCAGCAGCTTAGATTTTCGGGTTGCTGAAGCTTTCTTT.

To note about this clonotype: Its ends do not fully match the called genes, so a read error is possible. The genes are TRBV6-6 and TRBJ2-3; a possible D gene is TRBD1 (6 bases). CDR1 is MNHNY and CDR2 is SVGAGI in the germline V gene (reference sequence). This CDR3 is built from 14 residues. The chain's CDR3 is CASSSIAWDTFLYF. CDR3 in DNA: TGTGCCAGCAGCTCCATAGCTTGGGACACATTTTTGTACTTC.

The chain combines TRBV7-3 with TRBJ2-1; unclear D gene. The J call is uncertain, as TRBJ2-5 better fits the DNA end. This CDR3 is built from 15 residues. The germline gives CDR1 SGHTA, CDR2 FQGTGA. Written as DNA, the CDR3 is TGTGCCAGCAGCTTAACGGCAGAGCCCCAAGAGACCCAGTACTTC. The encoded protein is CASSLTAEPQETQYF.

The sample holds many counts of this clonotype. The chain couples TRBV7-2 to TRBJ2-1, with D unresolved. The ends were cut back, 3 bases at V and 13 bases at J, with 7 bases in the middle. Germline V CDR1 and CDR2: SGHTA, FQGNSA. The CDR3 contains 10 residues. The DNA for the CDR3 is TGTGCCAGCAGCTTGGAGACCCAGTTCTTC. Amino acid sequence: CASSLETQFF. The full variable domain, in which reference TRBV7-2 and TRBJ2-1 provide the parts outside the CDR3, is GAGVSQSPSNKVTEKGKDVELRCDPISGHTALYWYRQSLGQGLEFLIYFQGNSAPDKSGLPSDRFSAERTGGSVSTLTIQRTQQEDSAVYLCASSLETQFFGPGTRLTVL.

This clonotype is deemed medium-sized. This sequence joins TRBV12-3 or TRBV12-4 and TRBJ2-1; D perhaps matches TRBD1 (5 bases). The CDR3 loop spans 13 amino acids. V dropped 3 bases and J dropped 6 bases, with 9 bases sitting between them. CDR3 sequence (DNA): TGTGCCAGCAGTTTGCAGGGTGGCAATGAGCAGTTCTTC. Translated: CASSLQGGNEQFF.

The chain uses TRBV6-4 and TRBJ1-5; weak D call: TRBD1 (6 bases). Germline assignment: CDR1 MRHNA and CDR2 SNTAGT. The CDR3 spans 18 residues. Between the trimmed V and J ends, which lost 7 bases and 0 bases, there was a span of 22 bases. CDR3 sequence reads: CASNAGAGQGNSNQPQHF. CDR3 nucleotide sequence: TGTGCCAGCAACGCGGGGGCTGGGCAGGGCAATAGCAATCAGCCCCAGCATTTT.

This chain joins TRBV28 and TRBJ2-1; 7 positions match TRBD1. This CDR3 is built from 16 residues. Looked up from germline, CDR1 is MDHEN and CDR2 is SYDVKM. J lost 6 bases, V lost 2 bases, and 10 bases had no gene match. CDR3 sequence (DNA): TGTGCCAGCAGTTTACCAGGGCAGGGGGTCCGCAATGAGCAGTTCTTC. Its protein product is CASSLPGQGVRNEQFF. Drawing the rest from reference TRBV28 and TRBJ2-1, the complete variable domain is DVKVTQSSRYLVKRTGEKVFLECVQDMDHENMFWYRQDPGLGLRLIYFSYDVKMKEKGDIPEGYSVSREKKERFSLILESASTNQTSMYLCASSLPGQGVRNEQFFGPGTRLTVL.

V gene TRBV12-3 or TRBV12-4 combines with J gene TRBJ2-2, with 10 bases matching TRBD1. Germline trimming cut 5 bases from V and 3 bases from J; bases unmatched to any gene: 6. The CDR3 spans 16 residues. CDR3 DNA: TGTGCCAGCAGTATCCGACAGGGGGCCGACACCGGGGAGCTGTTTTTT. It is translated as CASSIRQGADTGELFF.

The V gene is TRBV7-6, the J gene TRBJ1-2; TRBD1 agrees at 8 bases. V shed 4 bases, J shed 2 bases, and the junction held 6 bases outside the gene matches. The CDR3 consists of 15 residues. Germline assignment: CDR1 SGHVS and CDR2 FNYEAQ. CDR3 in amino acids: CASSSGTGQNYGYTF. The CDR3 DNA reads TGTGCCAGCAGCTCGGGGACAGGACAGAACTATGGCTACACCTTC.

The CDR3 DNA reads as TGTGCCAGCAGTGAACAGGGCGCCAAGACCCAGTACTTC. Translation gives CASSEQGAKTQYF. The rearrangement links TRBV6-1 to TRBJ2-1; TRBD1 is a possible D gene (5 bases). The better agreement between TRBJ2-5 and the DNA end casts doubt on the J call. Germline values: CDR1 MNHNS, CDR2 SASEGT. The CDR3 is 13 residues long.

This clonotype was seen a few times. This chain links TRBV6-1 with TRBJ1-1; possible D gene TRBD1, 6 bases. This CDR3 comprises 15 residues. Germline V gene lookup returns CDR1 MNHNS and CDR2 SASEGT. Trimming left V 6 bases short and J 1 base short, with 15 bases between. The CDR3 protein is CASRDNRAANTEAFF. The CDR3, as DNA: TGTGCCAGCAGGGATAACAGGGCGGCGAACACTGAAGCTTTCTTT.

The chain recombines TRBV6-5 with TRBJ1-1; D ambiguous. V was clipped by 8 bases and J by 0 bases, with 19 bases between them. This CDR3 spans 16 amino acids. Germline CDR1 MNHEY, CDR2 SVGAGI. CDR3 region: CASAWAEEMLNTEAFF. The CDR3 nucleotides read TGTGCCAGCGCATGGGCCGAGGAGATGTTGAACACTGAAGCTTTCTTT.

This clonotype was observed at least ten times. The chain employs TRBV6-1 and TRBJ2-2; D may be TRBD2 (6 bases). Trimming removed 8 bases at V and 4 bases at J, with 14 bases between. Germline CDR1 MNHNS, CDR2 SASEGT. The CDR3 runs 14 residues. CDR3 protein: CASVSGDSTGELFF. The CDR3 DNA is TGTGCCAGCGTCTCGGGAGATAGCACCGGGGAGCTGTTTTTT.